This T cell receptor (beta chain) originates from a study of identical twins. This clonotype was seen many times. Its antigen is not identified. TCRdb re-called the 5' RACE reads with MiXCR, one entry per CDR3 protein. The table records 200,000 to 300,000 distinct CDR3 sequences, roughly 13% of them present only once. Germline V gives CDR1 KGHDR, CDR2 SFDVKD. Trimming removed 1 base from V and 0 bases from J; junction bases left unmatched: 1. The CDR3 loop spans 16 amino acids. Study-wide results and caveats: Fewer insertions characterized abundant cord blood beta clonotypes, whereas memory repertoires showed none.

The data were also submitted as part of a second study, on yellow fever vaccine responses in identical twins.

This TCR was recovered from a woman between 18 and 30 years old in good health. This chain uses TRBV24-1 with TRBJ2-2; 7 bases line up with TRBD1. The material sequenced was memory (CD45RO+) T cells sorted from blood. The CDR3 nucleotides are TGTGCCACCAGTGATTTAGGGGGCACGAACACCGGGGAGCTGTTTTTT. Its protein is CATSDLGGTNTGELFF.